Below, 11 T cell receptor beta chains from the same sample are listed, as sequenced in a study of blood T cell repertoires in COVID-19. Some clones are missing from TCRdb's copy, which holds only in-frame ones; the method was immunoSEQ multiplex PCR. The sample has about 39,000 clones; approximately 96% are singletons. Material for sequencing was peripheral blood. These receptors were obtained from a human donor with active COVID-19. The donor label of this sample is uncertain.

The rearrangement joins TRBV5-4 to TRBJ2-5; perhaps TRBD1 as D (8 bases). The CDR3 contains 15 residues. In germline, CDR1 is SGHNT, CDR2 YYREEE (reference sequence). The ends were cut back, 5 bases at V and 5 bases at J, with 19 bases in the middle. The CDR3 DNA is TGTGCCAGCAGTCGGACCACAGGGGGAGGGGAGACCCAGTACTTC. This gives the protein CASSRTTGGGETQYF.

The V call is TRBV3-1 (or the pseudogene TRBV3-2), the J call TRBJ1-1; D might be TRBD1 (6 bases). Between the trimmed V and J ends, which lost 4 bases and 4 bases, there was a span of 13 bases. From germline, CDR1 is LGHDT and CDR2 YNNKEL (reference sequence). The CDR3 sequence is 14 residues long. The CDR3 DNA follows: TGTGCCAGCAGCCCGGGGGGGGCGGGCACTGAAGCTTTCTTT. It encodes CASSPGGAGTEAFF.

The chain links TRBV6-2 or TRBV6-3 to TRBJ2-1; 7 bases map to TRBD1. In germline, CDR1 is MNHEY, CDR2 SVGEGT. The V segment lost 1 base and the J segment 4 bases; nucleotides outside the gene matches: 4. The CDR3 has 15 residues. The CDR3 DNA reads TGTGCCAGCAGTTACTTCCTGGGACAGTACAATGAGCAGTTCTTC. It codes for CASSYFLGQYNEQFF.

This clone was seen only once. The gene calls are TRBV3-1 (or the pseudogene TRBV3-2) and TRBJ2-7; D is perhaps TRBD2 (5 bases). The CDR3 has 18 residues. Germline V gives CDR1 LGHDT, CDR2 YNNKEL (reference sequence). V was pared by 0 bases and J by 3 bases, with 21 bases between. The CDR3 region is CASSQDPSRGGTLYEQYF. The DNA for the CDR3 is TGTGCCAGCAGCCAAGATCCGTCTAGAGGAGGAACCCTCTACGAGCAGTACTTC.

This chain joins TRBV20-1 and TRBJ2-1; D is perhaps TRBD2 (6 bases). The germline V gene has CDR1 DFQATT and CDR2 SNEGSKA (reference sequence). V shed 8 bases and J shed 8 bases, with 13 bases lying between them. This CDR3 is built from 11 residues. The CDR3 nucleotides are TGCAGTACCGAACTAGCCGATGAGCAGTTCTTC. Translating it yields CSTELADEQFF.

The V and J genes are TRBV29-1 and TRBJ1-6, with D possibly matching TRBD1 (5 bases). Germline CDR1 is SQVTM and CDR2 is ANQGSEA. Trimming removed 7 bases at V and 1 base at J, with 20 bases between. This CDR3 contains 17 residues. The DNA for the CDR3 is TGCAGCGACGAATGTAGGGGCGAGGAATCCTATAATTCACCCCTCCACTTT. Amino acids: CSDECRGEESYNSPLHF.

The chain carries TRBV21-1 and TRBJ2-5; the table calls TRBD2, which could not be checked here. TRBV21-1 is a recognized pseudogene. The CDR3 is made up of 20 amino acids. The CDR3 loop reads CASSNSPVIAGGLQRETQYF. The CDR3 nucleotides are TGTGCCAGCAGCAATTCCCCCGTGATAGCGGGAGGCCTCCAGCGAGAGACCCAGTACTTC.

The CDR3 here is CASSPQGLGTDTQYF. The CDR3 coding sequence is TGTGCCAGCTCACCACAGGGGTTGGGCACAGATACGCAGTATTTT. V and J are TRBV18 and TRBJ2-3, with TRBD1 as a possible D gene (5 bases). The V end was cut by 1 base, the J end by 1 base, with 9 bases between. The CDR3 loop spans 15 amino acids. Germline V gene sequence: CDR1 KGHSH, CDR2 LQKENI.

V and J are TRBV4-2 and TRBJ2-7; 12 bases fit TRBD2. The CDR3 has 16 amino acids. The germline V gene has CDR1 LGHNA and CDR2 YNFKEQ. Trimming cost V 2 bases and J 7 bases; bases outside gene matches: 9. This CDR3 reads CASSQPDLAGGREQYF. The CDR3 region has the DNA TGTGCCAGCAGCCAACCCGATCTAGCGGGGGGGCGAGAGCAGTACTTC.

V gene TRBV20-1 combines with J gene TRBJ2-4; TRBD2 matches 8 bases. Germline lookup yields CDR1 DFQATT and CDR2 SNEGSKA (reference sequence). The trim removed 8 bases at V and 6 bases at J, leaving 3 bases unmatched. The CDR3 length is 11 residues. The CDR3 DNA is TGCAGTACCCGGGGGGGAAACATTCAGTACTTC. Encoded protein: CSTRGGNIQYF.

V is TRBV5-1 and J is TRBJ1-1; D is ambiguous. The CDR3 totals 15 residues. V was trimmed by 3 bases and J by 5 bases, leaving 17 bases between them. Germline values: CDR1 SGHRS, CDR2 YFSETQ. In DNA form, the CDR3 reads TGCGCCAGCAGCTACCGTCAGGTCCGGGGAACTGAAGCTTTCTTT. It specifies CASSYRQVRGTEAFF. Together with reference TRBV5-1 and TRBJ1-1, the CDR3 gives the full variable domain: KAGVTQTPRYLIKTRGQQVTLSCSPISGHRSVSWYQQTPGQGLQFLFEYFSETQRNKGNFPGRFSGRQFSNSRSEMNVSTLELGDSALYLCASSYRQVRGTEAFFGQGTRLTVV.